These T cell receptor beta chains were read from a single sample in a study of blood T cell repertoires in COVID-19. The table came from immunoSEQ multiplex PCR; TCRdb's copy has only in-frame clones and leaves some out. Of 200,000 to 250,000 clones listed, about 85% were seen once; the top ten hold around 2.6%. Sequenced: PBMCs or T cells enriched from blood (not recorded which). The receptors here all came from a woman in her 30s who had recovered from COVID-19. Each CDR3 is given with its conserved first and last residue. A D gene is named only where the DNA matches it firmly. Expanded clones get a size class; other rows say once, few or many, or leave the size out.

d_call: TRBD1; v_call: TRBV5-1; clone_size: .; j_call: TRBJ1-1; cdr3_aa: CASSSAQGADTEAFF; cdr3_nt: TGCGCCAGCAGCTCCGCACAGGGGGCGGACACTGAAGCTTTCTTT
d_call: .; v_call: TRBV2; clone_size: .; j_call: TRBJ1-1; cdr3_aa: CASSQDSRYTEAFF; cdr3_nt: TGTGCCAGCAGTCAGGACAGTAGATACACTGAAGCTTTCTTT
d_call: TRBD1; v_call: TRBV5-4; clone_size: .; j_call: TRBJ2-5; cdr3_aa: CASSRDRGQETQYF; cdr3_nt: TGTGCCAGCAGCCGGGACAGAGGCCAAGAGACCCAGTACTTC
d_call: .; v_call: TRBV12-3/TRBV12-4; clone_size: .; j_call: TRBJ1-1; cdr3_aa: CASRRQTEAFF; cdr3_nt: TGTGCCAGCAGACGACAGACTGAAGCTTTCTTT
d_call: .; v_call: TRBV11-2; clone_size: .; j_call: TRBJ1-2; cdr3_aa: CASSLVGRGNNYGYTF; cdr3_nt: TGTGCCAGCAGCTTAGTTGGCAGGGGAAATAACTATGGCTACACCTTC
d_call: .; v_call: TRBV18; clone_size: .; j_call: TRBJ2-3; cdr3_aa: CASSLTQRGPDTQYF; cdr3_nt: TGTGCCAGCTCCCTAACTCAGCGAGGTCCAGATACGCAGTATTTT
d_call: .; v_call: TRBV29-1; clone_size: .; j_call: TRBJ1-2; cdr3_aa: CSVADGLYGYTF; cdr3_nt: TGCAGCGTTGCCGACGGACTCTATGGCTACACCTTC
d_call: TRBD1; v_call: TRBV11-3; clone_size: .; j_call: TRBJ2-5; cdr3_aa: CASSLAGGGKTQYF; cdr3_nt: TGTGCCAGCAGCTTAGCAGGGGGCGGAAAGACCCAGTACTTC
d_call: .; v_call: TRBV7-3; clone_size: .; j_call: TRBJ2-7; cdr3_aa: CASSLIPGGTYEQYF; cdr3_nt: TGTGCCAGCAGCTTAATACCAGGGGGGACCTACGAGCAGTACTTC
d_call: TRBD1; v_call: TRBV4-1; clone_size: .; j_call: TRBJ2-4; cdr3_aa: CASSRTGGRNIQYF; cdr3_nt: TGCGCCAGCAGCCGAACAGGGGGTCGGAACATTCAGTACTTC
d_call: TRBD1; v_call: TRBV7-2; clone_size: .; j_call: TRBJ2-1; cdr3_aa: CASTARTGGWNEQFF; cdr3_nt: TGTGCCAGCACAGCCAGGACAGGGGGCTGGAATGAGCAGTTCTTC
d_call: .; v_call: TRBV3-1/TRBV3-2; clone_size: .; j_call: TRBJ1-1; cdr3_aa: CASSQVAGTEAFF; cdr3_nt: TGTGCCAGCAGCCAAGTCGCGGGGACTGAAGCTTTCTTT
d_call: .; v_call: TRBV7-9; clone_size: .; j_call: TRBJ2-3; cdr3_aa: CASSRTGGRSTDTQYF; cdr3_nt: TGTGCCAGCAGCCGGACGGGGGGCAGAAGCACAGATACGCAGTATTTT
d_call: .; v_call: TRBV6-4; clone_size: .; j_call: TRBJ1-5; cdr3_aa: CASSDSKGRDNNQPQHF; cdr3_nt: TGTGCCAGCAGTGACTCTAAAGGTCGGGACAACAATCAGCCCCAGCATTTT
d_call: .; v_call: TRBV9; clone_size: .; j_call: TRBJ1-1; cdr3_aa: CASSRDMNTEAFF; cdr3_nt: TGTGCCAGCAGCAGGGACATGAACACTGAAGCTTTCTTT
d_call: TRBD2; v_call: TRBV4-2; clone_size: .; j_call: TRBJ2-1; cdr3_aa: CASSRTSGVSPLYNEQFF; cdr3_nt: TGTGCCAGCAGCCGTACTAGCGGGGTCTCTCCCCTATACAATGAGCAGTTCTTC
d_call: TRBD1; v_call: TRBV11-2; clone_size: .; j_call: TRBJ1-6; cdr3_aa: CASSLGTGENSPLHF; cdr3_nt: TGTGCCAGCAGCTTAGGGACAGGGGAGAATTCACCCCTCCACTTT
d_call: .; v_call: TRBV7-9; clone_size: .; j_call: TRBJ2-1; cdr3_aa: CASSPQGYNEQFF; cdr3_nt: TGTGCCAGCAGCCCCCAGGGATACAATGAGCAGTTCTTC
d_call: .; v_call: TRBV11-3; clone_size: .; j_call: TRBJ1-5; cdr3_aa: CASSFTIPGHLNQPQHF; cdr3_nt: TGTGCCAGCAGCTTCACTATTCCGGGACATCTAAATCAGCCCCAGCATTTT
d_call: TRBD1; v_call: TRBV7-8; clone_size: .; j_call: TRBJ2-6; cdr3_aa: CASSLVRTGRGSGANVLTF; cdr3_nt: TGTGCCAGCAGCTTAGTTAGGACAGGCAGAGGATCTGGGGCCAACGTCCTGACTTTC
d_call: TRBD1; v_call: TRBV12-3/TRBV12-4; clone_size: few; j_call: TRBJ2-1; cdr3_aa: CASRDRGIDEQFF; cdr3_nt: TGTGCCAGCCGGGACAGGGGGATTGATGAGCAGTTCTTC
d_call: TRBD1; v_call: TRBV10-3; clone_size: .; j_call: TRBJ1-4; cdr3_aa: CAISETGQGKKLFF; cdr3_nt: TGTGCCATCAGTGAGACGGGACAGGGGAAAAAACTGTTTTTT
d_call: TRBD1; v_call: TRBV27; clone_size: .; j_call: TRBJ2-7; cdr3_aa: CASSPRTGTVYEQYF; cdr3_nt: TGTGCCAGCAGTCCCAGGACAGGGACCGTCTACGAGCAGTACTTC
d_call: .; v_call: TRBV5-8; clone_size: .; j_call: TRBJ1-5; cdr3_aa: CASSLGQYDGNQPQHF; cdr3_nt: TGTGCCAGCAGCTTGGGGCAGTATGATGGCAATCAGCCCCAGCATTTT
d_call: .; v_call: TRBV9; clone_size: .; j_call: TRBJ2-7; cdr3_aa: CASSVVSFRDNSYEQYF; cdr3_nt: TGTGCCAGCAGCGTAGTCTCATTCCGGGACAACTCCTACGAGCAGTACTTC
d_call: TRBD1; v_call: TRBV10-3; clone_size: .; j_call: TRBJ1-2; cdr3_aa: CAISDRTSTGDSDGYTF; cdr3_nt: TGTGCCATCAGTGATCGCACCTCCACAGGGGATTCCGATGGCTACACCTTC
d_call: TRBD1; v_call: TRBV2; clone_size: .; j_call: TRBJ1-5; cdr3_aa: CASSKGGTGVYQPQHF; cdr3_nt: TGTGCCAGCAGTAAGGGAGGGACAGGGGTATATCAGCCCCAGCATTTT
d_call: .; v_call: TRBV6-1; clone_size: .; j_call: TRBJ2-3; cdr3_aa: CASSELGLSTDTQYF; cdr3_nt: TGTGCCAGCAGTGAATTGGGGCTCAGCACAGATACGCAGTATTTT
d_call: .; v_call: TRBV7-8; clone_size: .; j_call: TRBJ2-7; cdr3_aa: CASSPLDRRHEQYF; cdr3_nt: TGTGCCAGCAGCCCGCTCGACAGGCGCCACGAGCAGTACTTC
d_call: .; v_call: TRBV12-3/TRBV12-4; clone_size: .; j_call: TRBJ2-3; cdr3_aa: CATTGSPGDTQYF; cdr3_nt: TGTGCCACCACAGGTTCCCCCGGGGATACGCAGTATTTT
d_call: TRBD1; v_call: TRBV9; clone_size: .; j_call: TRBJ2-7; cdr3_aa: CASSPRGQASYEQYF; cdr3_nt: TGTGCCAGCTCCCCGAGGGGGCAGGCGTCATACGAGCAGTACTTC
d_call: .; v_call: TRBV6-5; clone_size: once; j_call: TRBJ1-1; cdr3_aa: CASSPSLDSAEAFF; cdr3_nt: TGTGCCAGCAGCCCCTCCCTGGACTCGGCTGAAGCTTTCTTT
d_call: TRBD1; v_call: TRBV10-3; clone_size: .; j_call: TRBJ1-2; cdr3_aa: CAISEGTDTNYGYTF; cdr3_nt: TGTGCCATCAGTGAAGGGACAGATACTAACTATGGCTACACCTTC
d_call: .; v_call: TRBV6-6; clone_size: .; j_call: TRBJ2-7; cdr3_aa: CASSYDGQNYEQYF; cdr3_nt: TGTGCCAGCAGTTACGATGGACAGAACTACGAGCAGTACTTC
d_call: .; v_call: TRBV4-1; clone_size: .; j_call: TRBJ1-2; cdr3_aa: CASRVGPNYGYTF; cdr3_nt: TGCGCCAGCAGGGTGGGCCCTAACTATGGCTACACCTTC
d_call: TRBD1; v_call: TRBV14; clone_size: .; j_call: TRBJ1-1; cdr3_aa: CASSPPGGYTEAFF; cdr3_nt: TGTGCCAGCAGCCCACCAGGGGGCTACACTGAAGCTTTCTTT
d_call: .; v_call: TRBV2; clone_size: once; j_call: TRBJ1-1; cdr3_aa: CASKRDLIMNTEAFF; cdr3_nt: TGTGCCAGCAAGCGGGACCTAATTATGAACACTGAAGCTTTCTTT
d_call: TRBD1; v_call: TRBV18; clone_size: once; j_call: TRBJ1-3; cdr3_aa: CASSPERQGLSGNTIYF; cdr3_nt: TGTGCCAGCTCACCGGAGAGACAGGGCTTATCTGGAAACACCATATATTTT
d_call: TRBD2; v_call: TRBV7-2; clone_size: .; j_call: TRBJ2-4; cdr3_aa: CASSLGPGLENIQYF; cdr3_nt: TGTGCCAGCAGCTTAGGGCCGGGACTAGAAAACATTCAGTACTTC
d_call: .; v_call: TRBV7-2; clone_size: .; j_call: TRBJ1-1; cdr3_aa: CASRWGGAQNTEAFF; cdr3_nt: TGTGCCAGCAGGTGGGGGGGGGCCCAGAACACTGAAGCTTTCTTT
d_call: .; v_call: TRBV7-8; clone_size: .; j_call: TRBJ1-3; cdr3_aa: CASSLWAGEGNTIYF; cdr3_nt: TGTGCCAGCAGCTTATGGGCAGGGGAAGGAAACACCATATATTTT
d_call: TRBD2; v_call: TRBV5-4; clone_size: .; j_call: TRBJ2-3; cdr3_aa: CASSTAGGPPDTQYF; cdr3_nt: TGTGCCAGCAGCACTGCGGGGGGGCCCCCAGATACGCAGTATTTT
d_call: .; v_call: TRBV21-1; clone_size: .; j_call: TRBJ1-5; cdr3_aa: CASSKRSGWGNQPQHF; cdr3_nt: TGTGCCAGCAGCAAAAGGTCAGGGTGGGGCAATCAGCCCCAGCATTTT
d_call: .; v_call: TRBV6-5; clone_size: once; j_call: TRBJ2-1; cdr3_aa: CASSLVGGPYNEQFF; cdr3_nt: TGTGCCAGCAGTTTGGTGGGGGGGCCCTACAATGAGCAGTTCTTC
d_call: .; v_call: TRBV19; clone_size: .; j_call: TRBJ1-1; cdr3_aa: CASSRTVQNTEAFF; cdr3_nt: TGTGCCAGTAGCAGGACAGTTCAGAACACTGAAGCTTTCTTT
d_call: TRBD2; v_call: TRBV7-8; clone_size: .; j_call: TRBJ2-7; cdr3_aa: CASSPHRLAGAFETYEQYF; cdr3_nt: TGTGCCAGCAGCCCGCATCGACTAGCGGGGGCTTTCGAAACCTACGAGCAGTACTTC
d_call: .; v_call: TRBV6-1; clone_size: .; j_call: TRBJ2-6; cdr3_aa: CASSEIWREVTF; cdr3_nt: TGTGCCAGCAGTGAGATTTGGCGGGAAGTTACTTTC
d_call: TRBD1; v_call: TRBV28; clone_size: .; j_call: TRBJ2-7; cdr3_aa: CASSLRGQGAYEQYF; cdr3_nt: TGTGCCAGCAGTTTAAGAGGACAGGGGGCCTACGAGCAGTACTTC
d_call: TRBD1; v_call: TRBV7-3; clone_size: .; j_call: TRBJ2-2; cdr3_aa: CASSLNAGGTGELFF; cdr3_nt: TGTGCCAGCAGCTTAAATGCAGGGGGAACCGGGGAGCTGTTTTTT
d_call: TRBD1; v_call: TRBV4-1; clone_size: .; j_call: TRBJ2-3; cdr3_aa: CASSQARDSSDTQYF; cdr3_nt: TGCGCCAGCAGCCAAGCGAGGGACAGCTCAGATACGCAGTATTTT